The 20 T cell receptor beta chains in this list originate from one sample, sequenced in a study of T cells after yellow fever vaccination (dated by TCRdb to between 2018 and 2020). Library method: 5' RACE. The sequencer was an Illumina HiSeq 2500. TCRdb reprocessed the public reads (quality trimming at Q25 with fastp, clone calling with MiXCR) and kept in-frame beta chains. For every CDR3 protein sequence, its rows merge into one entry that carries the most common genes and DNA. The sample has under 300,000 distinct CDR3 sequences on record, less than 7.5% of them singletons. The top ten hold approximately 1.1% of the sample. The treatment or condition label, read with the paper, signifies: live attenuated yellow fever vaccine strain. Here the sequenced sample was CD4+ T cells sorted from PBMCs, taken on the day of the yellow fever booster vaccination. The receptors were sampled from a man aged 30 to 45 who received the YFV17D yellow fever vaccine.

J is TRBJ2-1 and V is TRBV3-1; no firm D call. V shed 3 bases and J shed 0 bases, with 12 bases lying between them. The CDR3 runs to 16 residues. CDR1 LGHDT and CDR2 YNNKEL come from the germline V gene (reference sequence). The CDR3, as DNA: TGTGCCAGCAGCCAGGATATACTGAGCTCCTACAATGAGCAGTTCTTC. Protein sequence: CASSQDILSSYNEQFF.

The J gene is TRBJ2-5, the V gene TRBV7-9; TRBD1 matches at 10 bases. Looked up from germline, CDR1 is SEHNR and CDR2 is FQNEAQ (reference sequence). The length of the CDR3 is 14 residues. J gave up 5 bases and V 4 bases, and 4 bases lay outside the gene matches. CDR3: CASSSRTGGETQYF. The CDR3 DNA reads as TGTGCCAGCAGCTCCAGGACAGGGGGGGAGACCCAGTACTTC.

There are a few counts of this clonotype. This rearrangement joins TRBV20-1 to TRBJ2-1, with 11 bases aligning to TRBD2. J gave up 8 bases and V 5 bases, and 8 bases lay outside the gene matches. CDR3 size: 14 residues. Germline assignment: CDR1 DFQATT and CDR2 SNEGSKA (reference sequence). The CDR3, as DNA: TGCAGTGCTCCGACTAGCGGGACTGGACATGAGCAGTTCTTC. Residues: CSAPTSGTGHEQFF.

Turning to this clonotype: A much larger clone is a single base away; this may be a read error. A read error is likely, as this CDR3 ends without the conserved phenylalanine or tryptophan. V and J are TRBV7-2 and TRBJ2-1, with D perhaps matching TRBD1 or TRBD2 (5 bases each). The CDR3 totals 14 residues. Germline V gene data show CDR1 as SGHTA and CDR2 as FQGNSA. The V end was cut by 6 bases, the J end by 6 bases, with 15 bases between. CDR3 loop: CASSGGLRGNEQFI. The CDR3 DNA is TGTGCCAGCAGTGGGGGTCTAAGGGGCAATGAGCAGTTCATC.

The V and J genes are TRBV12-3 or TRBV12-4 and TRBJ2-1, with 12 bases fitting TRBD2. The CDR3 contains 15 residues. Trimming at V came to 8 bases and at J to 7 bases, leaving 9 bases not matched to a gene. The CDR3 region is CASGLRLAGVNEQFF. The CDR3 DNA sequence: TGTGCCAGCGGACTCCGACTAGCGGGAGTGAATGAGCAGTTCTTC.

This clonotype was seen at least ten times. This rearrangement joins TRBV12-3 or TRBV12-4 to TRBJ1-1; D is ambiguous. V lost 5 bases to trimming and J lost 5 bases, with 3 bases between them. CDR3 length: 10 residues. CDR3 sequence: CASSLTEAFF. The CDR3 DNA reads TGTGCCAGCAGTCTTACTGAAGCTTTCTTT.

J is TRBJ2-5 and V is TRBV12-3 or TRBV12-4, with 7 bases lining up with TRBD2. The CDR3 consists of 13 residues. V lost 6 bases to trimming and J lost 3 bases; unmatched junction nucleotides: 4. As DNA, the CDR3 is TGTGCCAGCAGCTCAACTAGCGAAGAGACCCAGTACTTC. It yields the protein CASSSTSEETQYF.

The table lists this clonotype with a few counts. V is TRBV4-2 and J is TRBJ2-7, with 8 nucleotides matching TRBD2. V was clipped by 3 bases and J by 0 bases; unmatched bases: 7. CDR1 and CDR2 (germline): LGHNA, YNFKEQ. The CDR3 length is 16 residues. The CDR3 is CASSQSGTRASYEQYF. CDR3 DNA sequence: TGTGCCAGCAGCCAGTCCGGGACTAGGGCCTCCTACGAGCAGTACTTC.

This clonotype was counted at least ten times. The chain recombines TRBV5-1 with TRBJ2-1; D remains unclear. Looked up from germline, CDR1 is SGHRS and CDR2 is YFSETQ. CDR3 length: 12 residues. Trimming took off 1 base at V and 8 bases at J, with 7 bases between the two ends. The CDR3 nucleotides read TGCGCCAGCAGCTTGATCCTCGATGAGCAGTTCTTC. Protein: CASSLILDEQFF.

The gene calls are TRBV5-1 and TRBJ2-7; TRBD2 aligns across 8 bases. Germline CDR1 is SGHRS and CDR2 is YFSETQ. Trimming cost V 0 bases and J 6 bases; bases outside gene matches: 11. CDR3 length: 16 residues. CDR3 nucleotide sequence: TGCGCCAGCAGCTTGGCCCCAGCGGGAGAATCGAGCGAGCAGTACTTC. Translated: CASSLAPAGESSEQYF. The full variable domain, its missing parts supplied by reference TRBV5-1 and TRBJ2-7, is KAGVTQTPRYLIKTRGQQVTLSCSPISGHRSVSWYQQTPGQGLQFLFEYFSETQRNKGNFPGRFSGRQFSNSRSEMNVSTLELGDSALYLCASSLAPAGESSEQYFGPGTRLTVT.

This clonotype has at least ten counts. This chain links TRBV4-1 with TRBJ2-2; 10 nucleotides agree with TRBD2. V shed 8 bases and J 2 bases; nucleotides not matched to a gene: 5. CDR1 is MGHRA, CDR2 YSYEKL, per germline. CDR3 length: 15 residues. DNA of the CDR3: TGCGCCAGCTCCCCTAGCGGGAGAAACACCGGGGAGCTGTTTTTT. This gives the protein CASSPSGRNTGELFF.

The rearrangement uses TRBV20-1 and TRBJ2-1; 11 nucleotides match TRBD2. In germline, CDR1 is DFQATT, CDR2 SNEGSKA (reference sequence). The CDR3 totals 18 residues. The V and J ends lost 6 bases and 5 bases, in that order; junction bases with no gene match: 18. The DNA of the CDR3 is TGCAGTGCCAGACGACTAGCGGGGAGACGCCTTTCTAACAATGAGCAGTTCTTC. It encodes CSARRLAGRRLSNNEQFF.

The chain combines TRBV7-9 with TRBJ2-1; 10 positions agree with TRBD2. The ends lost 0 bases at V and 4 bases at J; junction bases unmatched: 6. The CDR3 has 17 residues. Germline CDR1 reads SEHNR; CDR2 reads FQNEAQ (reference sequence). The CDR3 DNA follows: TGTGCCAGCAGCTTAGCGCAGCTAGCGGGAGTGTACAATGAGCAGTTCTTC. Amino acids: CASSLAQLAGVYNEQFF.

This clonotype was found a few times. V usage is TRBV10-3 and J usage is TRBJ1-5; the D gene is possibly TRBD1 (5 bases). The CDR3 spans 13 residues. Between the trimmed V and J ends, which lost 9 bases and 0 bases, there was a span of 9 bases. CDR1 is ENHRY and CDR2 is SYGVKD in the germline V gene. The CDR3 loop reads CAIRGDSNQPQHF. CDR3 DNA sequence: TGTGCCATTCGAGGGGATAGCAATCAGCCCCAGCATTTT.

This sequence joins TRBV7-2 and TRBJ2-7, with no clear D. The CDR3 loop spans 13 amino acids. CDR1 and CDR2 from the germline V gene are SGHTA and FQGNSA. Trimming removed 5 bases at V and 6 bases at J, with 14 bases between. The CDR3 DNA reads as TGTGCCAGCAGCGCTGACGCCCCGGGCGAGCAGTACTTC. It encodes CASSADAPGEQYF.

V gene TRBV7-2 combines with J gene TRBJ1-2; no clear D gene. CDR1 is SGHTA and CDR2 is FQGNSA in the germline V gene. V was trimmed by 3 bases and J by 7 bases, leaving 18 bases between them. This CDR3 is 15 amino acids long. CDR3 residues: CASSFEPRATGGYTF. Written as DNA, the CDR3 is TGTGCCAGCAGCTTCGAGCCCCGAGCTACTGGTGGCTACACCTTC. The variable domain in full, with the rest retrieved from reference TRBV7-2 and TRBJ1-2, is GAGVSQSPSNKVTEKGKDVELRCDPISGHTALYWYRQSLGQGLEFLIYFQGNSAPDKSGLPSDRFSAERTGGSVSTLTIQRTQQEDSAVYLCASSFEPRATGGYTFGSGTRLTVV.

This clonotype was picked up a small number of times. This sequence joins TRBV12-3 or TRBV12-4 and TRBJ2-7, with D possibly matching TRBD1 (7 bases). This CDR3 has 15 residues. V was pared by 10 bases and J by 0 bases, with 19 bases between. CDR3 DNA: TGTGCCAATCCCTCGGAGGGGGCGAGCTCCTACGAGCAGTACTTC. Its translation: CANPSEGASSYEQYF.

V and J are TRBV6-4 and TRBJ2-3, with D unresolved. This CDR3 is 15 amino acids long. The V gene lost 2 bases and the J gene lost 2 bases, with 11 bases spanning the gap. The germline V gene encodes CDR1 MRHNA and CDR2 SNTAGT. This CDR3 is CASSDLEKPTDTQYF. CDR3 sequence (DNA): TGTGCCAGCAGTGACCTGGAGAAACCCACAGATACGCAGTATTTT.

The CDR3 spells CASSLGSGVNEKLFF. DNA for the CDR3: TGTGCCAGCAGCTTAGGATCGGGGGTTAATGAAAAACTGTTTTTT. The V call is TRBV11-2, the J call TRBJ1-4, with D possibly TRBD1 on 5 matching bases. The ends were cut back, 1 base at V and 4 bases at J, with 10 bases in the middle. Germline CDR1 reads SGHAT; CDR2 reads FQNNGV. The CDR3 sequence is 15 residues long.

This clonotype was counted at least ten times. The chain couples TRBV11-2 to TRBJ2-2, with no clear D. This CDR3 has 11 amino acids. Germline loops: CDR1 SGHAT, CDR2 FQNNGV. Trimming stripped 1 base from V and 16 bases from J, with 10 bases between. DNA for the CDR3: TGTGCCAGCAGCTTAGGGGCCCCCCAGTTTTTT. Its translation: CASSLGAPQFF.